This entry features one TCR beta chain sequence. One entry per CDR3 protein results from TCRdb running MiXCR on the RT-PCR reads. The sample lists about 570,000 distinct CDR3 sequences, approximately 10% occurring once. This sample stems from a study of response to subunit inactivated influenza vaccine. Germline CDR1 SGHTA, CDR2 FQGNSA. This CDR3 comprises 15 residues. Between the trimmed V and J ends, which lost 6 bases and 2 bases, there was a span of 15 bases. This same sample was also part of a study on T cells expressing NK-cell markers. That paper states: TCR beta cDNA was generated via 5'RACE template switching incorporating UMIs. In 6 or 7 donors, dominant NKG2C+ clonotypes were about 1.0-8% of CD8+ T cells.

The chain couples TRBV7-2 to TRBJ2-3; D ambiguous. The sequencing here drew on PBMCs from blood, taken on the day of vaccination. This receptor was taken from a man aged 50-60 years who received an inactivated influenza vaccine. The CDR3 DNA sequence: TGTGCCAGCAGTCGGAACGGGCCCTCCACAGATACGCAGTATTTT. Protein product: CASSRNGPSTDTQYF.